The 21 T cell receptor beta chains below all came from one sample that was sequenced in a study of technical replicates of blood from four donors. This table comes from immunoSEQ multiplex PCR, and its TCRdb copy is limited to in-frame clones, with some not included. The repertoire holds about 95,000 clones, with about 95% as singletons. Sequencing used T cells isolated from PBMCs. These receptors were taken from a human donor in good health.

The rearrangement links TRBV7-9 to TRBJ1-1; D uncertain. The V end was cut by 5 bases, the J end by 6 bases, with 10 bases between. The CDR3 length is 12 residues. Per the germline V gene, CDR1 is SEHNR and CDR2 is FQNEAQ (reference sequence). The DNA of the CDR3 is TGTGCCAGCAGCCCGGCAGGCCCTGAAGCTTTCTTT. Protein: CASSPAGPEAFF.

The genes are TRBV11-2 and TRBJ2-5, with 8 bases that match TRBD1. With V trimmed by 6 bases and J by 5 bases, 2 bases remained unmatched. CDR1 is SGHAT and CDR2 is FQNNGV in the germline V gene. The CDR3 is 12 amino acids. The DNA for the CDR3 is TGTGCCAGCAGTTGGACAGGGGAGACCCAGTACTTC. The encoded protein is CASSWTGETQYF.

The chain links TRBV19 to TRBJ2-2; D gene ambiguous. The CDR3 has 15 amino acids. Trimming stripped 5 bases from V and 6 bases from J, with 16 bases between. The germline V gene has CDR1 LNHDA and CDR2 SQIVND (reference sequence). CDR3: CASSELSESSGELFF. The CDR3 DNA reads TGTGCCAGTAGTGAGTTATCCGAGTCATCCGGGGAGCTGTTTTTT. Complete variable domain (other parts from reference TRBV19 and TRBJ2-2): DGGITQSPKYLFRKEGQNVTLSCEQNLNHDAMYWYRQDPGQGLRLIYYSQIVNDFQKGDIAEGYSVSREKKESFPLTVTSAQKNPTAFYLCASSELSESSGELFFGEGSRLTVL.

The chain links TRBV5-1 to TRBJ2-1; D remains ambiguous. The CDR3 has 12 residues. Trimming stripped 1 base from V and 7 bases from J, with 6 bases between. Per the germline V gene, CDR1 is SGHRS and CDR2 is YFSETQ. The CDR3 sequence: CASSLYLNEQFF. The CDR3 DNA reads as TGCGCCAGCAGCTTGTATCTTAATGAGCAGTTCTTC.

Concerning this clone: A junction end diverges from the germline sequence, so it may reflect a read error. The chain has TRBV4-3 and TRBJ2-5; D gene ambiguous. From germline, CDR1 is LGHNA and CDR2 YSLEER. The length of the CDR3 is 15 residues. CDR3 protein: CASSQREALREAQYF. Written as DNA, the CDR3 is TGCGCCAGCAGCCAACGAGAAGCGTTAAGAGAGGCCCAGTACTTC.

The chain is built from TRBV7-8 and TRBJ2-5; TRBD1 agrees at 10 bases. Germline assignment: CDR1 SGHVS and CDR2 FQNEAQ. Trimming removed 5 bases from V and 3 bases from J; junction bases left unmatched: 9. This CDR3 is built from 16 residues. The DNA of the CDR3 is TGTGCCAGCAGCCCACGTACCGGGACAGGGGAAGAGACCCAGTACTTC. Its protein product is CASSPRTGTGEETQYF.

The chain couples TRBV27 to TRBJ2-7; TRBD2 is a possible D gene (6 bases). This CDR3 comprises 17 residues. CDR1 is MNHEY, CDR2 SMNVEV, per germline (reference sequence). The V end was cut by 3 bases, the J end by 4 bases, with 22 bases between. The CDR3 loop is CASSFESPVSEGYEQYF. The CDR3 DNA reads as TGTGCCAGCAGTTTCGAGTCACCGGTATCGGAGGGATACGAGCAGTACTTC.

This clone was observed a few times. The V call is TRBV6-5, the J call TRBJ2-2, with D perhaps matching TRBD2 (5 bases). Germline CDR1 and CDR2: MNHEY and SVGAGI. The CDR3 length is 13 residues. V lost 9 bases, J lost 4 bases, and 12 bases lay in between. CDR3 nucleotide sequence: TGTGCCAGTTCCTTAGGGAGCACCGGGGAGCTGTTTTTT. Translation: CASSLGSTGELFF.

The chain carries TRBV11-2 and TRBJ2-1, with TRBD2 matching 9 bases. The CDR3 spans 15 residues. Per germline, CDR1 SGHAT and CDR2 FQNNGV. V trimming: 1 base; J trimming: 8 bases; junction bases outside the gene matches: 6. Here the CDR3 DNA reads TGTGCCAGCAGCTTAGTAGCGGGAGTCGACGATGAGCAGTTCTTC. As protein: CASSLVAGVDDEQFF.

This clone appeared a single time. The gene calls are TRBV19 and TRBJ1-6; D is possibly TRBD1 (5 bases). Germline V lookup: CDR1 LNHDA, CDR2 SQIVND (reference sequence). V dropped 3 bases and J dropped 4 bases, with 10 bases sitting between them. This CDR3 has 15 amino acids. Written as DNA, the CDR3 is TGTGCCAGTAGTATTGGAGACAGTTATAATTCACCCCTCCACTTT. Encoded protein: CASSIGDSYNSPLHF. Full variable domain (outside the CDR3, taken from reference TRBV19 and TRBJ1-6): DGGITQSPKYLFRKEGQNVTLSCEQNLNHDAMYWYRQDPGQGLRLIYYSQIVNDFQKGDIAEGYSVSREKKESFPLTVTSAQKNPTAFYLCASSIGDSYNSPLHFGNGTRLTVT.

The genes are TRBV10-3 and TRBJ1-1; tentative D call: TRBD1 (6 bases). V gave up 7 bases and J gave up 3 bases, with 12 bases separating them. CDR3 size: 13 residues. Germline loops: CDR1 ENHRY, CDR2 SYGVKD. The CDR3 sequence: CAIIDRLDTEAFF. CDR3 DNA sequence: TGTGCCATCATCGACAGGTTGGACACTGAAGCTTTCTTT.

The count of this clone is one. This chain joins TRBV4-2 and TRBJ2-7, with 8 bases fitting TRBD1. CDR1 is LGHNA and CDR2 is YNFKEQ in the germline V gene. The CDR3 is 16 residues long. With V trimmed by 1 base and J by 3 bases, 8 bases remained unmatched. This CDR3 is CASSQAAAGGSYEQYF. In nucleotides, the CDR3 is TGTGCCAGCAGCCAAGCTGCGGCAGGGGGCAGCTACGAGCAGTACTTC.

The chain links TRBV30 to TRBJ1-1, with D unresolved. The germline gives CDR1 GTSNPN, CDR2 SVGIG (reference sequence). V gave up 4 bases and J gave up 1 base, with 10 bases separating them. This CDR3 is built from 13 residues. The CDR3, as DNA: TGTGCCTGGACCCCACTACGGAACACTGAAGCTTTCTTT. Its translation is CAWTPLRNTEAFF.

This chain links TRBV2 with TRBJ2-5; no reliable D call. CDR1 and CDR2 (germline): SNHLY, FYNNEI. The CDR3 runs 14 residues. Trimming cost V 4 bases and J 1 base, with 10 bases left between them. CDR3 DNA sequence: TGTGCCAGCAGTGGTAGACAAGGCCAAGAGACCCAGTACTTC. It yields the protein CASSGRQGQETQYF.

In DNA, the CDR3 is TGCGCCAGCAGCCAAGGCCCCGCTATGAACACTGAAGCTTTCTTT. Encoded protein: CASSQGPAMNTEAFF. The chain is built from TRBV4-1 and TRBJ1-1; D remains ambiguous. The CDR3 sequence is 15 residues long. CDR1 MGHRA and CDR2 YSYEKL come from the germline V gene. V lost 1 base and J 0 bases, leaving 9 bases between the germline ends.

The chain has TRBV19 and TRBJ2-7; D is possibly TRBD2 (6 bases). Trimming stripped 9 bases from V and 9 bases from J, with 27 bases between. The CDR3 extends over 15 amino acids. Germline V lookup: CDR1 LNHDA, CDR2 SQIVND (reference sequence). The CDR3 DNA sequence: TGTGCCAGCCGAAAAAATAGCAACCTGGGAGGTGGGCAGTACTTC. As protein: CASRKNSNLGGGQYF.

The rearrangement uses TRBV9 and TRBJ2-1, with D unresolved. Germline assignment: CDR1 SGDLS and CDR2 YYNGEE. The CDR3 totals 11 residues. The V gene lost 4 bases and the J gene lost 4 bases, with 3 bases spanning the gap. CDR3 in DNA: TGTGCCAGCAGCATATACAATGAGCAGTTCTTC. It translates to CASSIYNEQFF.

The chain links TRBV20-1 to TRBJ1-1, with D hard to call. The CDR3 spans 11 residues. Looked up from germline, CDR1 is DFQATT and CDR2 is SNEGSKA (reference sequence). The V gene lost 5 bases and the J gene lost 11 bases, with 15 bases spanning the gap. The CDR3 region is CSAVDGGRAFF. The CDR3 DNA follows: TGCAGTGCTGTAGATGGAGGGAGGGCTTTCTTT.

The chain uses TRBV27 and TRBJ2-3; the D gene is possibly TRBD1 (6 bases). Trimming took off 5 bases at V and 0 bases at J, with 15 bases between the two ends. This CDR3 is built from 16 residues. Per germline, CDR1 MNHEY and CDR2 SMNVEV (reference sequence). The CDR3 here is CASSLRDTYSTDTQYF. CDR3 DNA sequence: TGTGCCAGCAGTCTACGGGACACTTATAGCACAGATACGCAGTATTTT.

The gene calls are TRBV6-6 and TRBJ2-3; 10 nucleotides align to TRBD2. CDR1 and CDR2 (germline): MNHNY, SVGAGI (reference sequence). Unmatched junction bases numbered 3, after V lost 7 bases and J lost 5 bases. The CDR3 contains 13 residues. CDR3 coding DNA: TGTGCCAGCACAGCGGGAGGGTTAGATACGCAGTATTTT. This gives the protein CASTAGGLDTQYF.

V and J are TRBV7-2 and TRBJ2-2; D unresolved. CDR1 and CDR2 (germline): SGHTA, FQGNSA. The CDR3 sequence is 14 residues long. With 2 bases removed from V and 4 bases from J, the gap between germline ends came to 8 bases. This chain's CDR3 is CASSLSWSTGELFF. CDR3 bases: TGTGCCAGCAGCTTAAGCTGGAGCACCGGGGAGCTGTTTTTT.